What follows describes a single T cell receptor beta chain. This entry is derived from a study of OX40 agonist ivuxolimab in advanced cancers. Profiling relied on immunoSEQ multiplex PCR, and the TCRdb table lists in-frame clones only, not all of them. Found here are roughly 110,000 clones, 85% to 95% of them singletons; the top ten hold approximately 1.1%. Per the germline V gene, CDR1 is MDHEN and CDR2 is SYDVKM. This CDR3 has 12 amino acids. The V end lost 4 bases, the J end lost 4 bases, and 7 bases lay between the germline ends. The source of this sequence is an adult with an advanced solid tumor such as melanoma, head and neck, liver or kidney cancer. This specimen was CD4+ or CD8+ T cells sorted from blood, taken in a trial of the OX40 agonist ivuxolimab. The chain recombines TRBV28 with TRBJ1-2, with D possibly matching TRBD1 (5 bases). CDR3 protein: CASSSRVYGYTF. The CDR3 coding sequence is TGTGCCAGCAGTTCCAGGGTCTATGGCTACACCTTC.